A selection of T cell receptor beta chains follows, all from one sample in a study of T cells in narcolepsy. Libraries were prepared by immunoSEQ multiplex PCR; TCRdb keeps only in-frame clonotypes and omits some of them. The sample holds around 24,000 clones, 84% seen once. Sequences were obtained from CD45RA- memory CD4+ T cells from PBMCs. The receptor set was obtained from a human donor with narcolepsy. Both conserved end residues are part of each CDR3. The D gene is left open where the match is weak. The size field is filled for only some rows; it gives once, few, many or a size class.

clone_size: NA
d_call: NA
v_call: TRBV5-4
j_call: TRBJ2-4
cdr3_aa: CASSLGLETETQYF
cdr3_nt: TGTGCCAGCAGCCTAGGACTGGAAACGGAAACTCAGTACTTC

clone_size: NA
d_call: TRBD1
v_call: TRBV29-1
j_call: TRBJ1-5
cdr3_aa: CSVGSRGNQPQHF
cdr3_nt: TGCAGCGTTGGCTCCAGGGGGAATCAGCCCCAGCATTTT

clone_size: few
d_call: NA
v_call: TRBV5-1
j_call: TRBJ2-3
cdr3_aa: CASGGVGGDTQYF
cdr3_nt: TGCGCCAGCGGGGGTGTTGGGGGAGATACGCAGTATTTT

clone_size: NA
d_call: NA
v_call: TRBV5-1
j_call: TRBJ2-5
cdr3_aa: CASSLGQAMRRETQYF
cdr3_nt: TGCGCCAGCAGCTTGGGGCAGGCCATGAGGAGAGAGACCCAGTACTTC

clone_size: NA
d_call: TRBD2
v_call: TRBV11-2
j_call: TRBJ2-1
cdr3_aa: CASSWAGGRSYNEQFF
cdr3_nt: TGTGCCAGCAGCTGGGCGGGGGGTAGATCCTACAATGAGCAGTTCTTC

clone_size: NA
d_call: TRBD2
v_call: TRBV28
j_call: TRBJ2-7
cdr3_aa: CASMGLAGVFTYEQYF
cdr3_nt: TGTGCCAGCATGGGACTAGCGGGAGTCTTCACCTACGAGCAGTACTTC

clone_size: NA
d_call: NA
v_call: TRBV6-6
j_call: TRBJ2-1
cdr3_aa: CASSYSIVAVGEQFF
cdr3_nt: TGTGCCAGCAGTTACTCGATCGTCGCTGTTGGTGAGCAGTTCTTC

clone_size: NA
d_call: NA
v_call: TRBV18
j_call: TRBJ2-7
cdr3_aa: CASSPSSPHSEQYF
cdr3_nt: TGTGCCAGCTCACCAAGTTCCCCTCACAGCGAGCAGTACTTC

clone_size: NA
d_call: TRBD2
v_call: TRBV4-3
j_call: TRBJ2-3
cdr3_aa: CASSQGGLAGGPVGDTQYF
cdr3_nt: TGCGCCAGCAGCCAAGGGGGACTAGCGGGAGGGCCAGTAGGTGATACGCAGTATTTT

clone_size: NA
d_call: TRBD1
v_call: TRBV5-1
j_call: TRBJ1-1
cdr3_aa: CASSYKTGANTEAFF
cdr3_nt: TGCGCCAGCAGCTACAAGACAGGGGCGAACACTGAAGCTTTCTTT

clone_size: few
d_call: NA
v_call: TRBV7-2
j_call: TRBJ2-7
cdr3_aa: CASSLLPPSFAYEQYF
cdr3_nt: TGTGCCAGCAGCTTACTTCCCCCCAGTTTCGCCTACGAGCAGTACTTC

clone_size: NA
d_call: TRBD1
v_call: TRBV11-2
j_call: TRBJ1-1
cdr3_aa: CASSPLGQGGTEAFF
cdr3_nt: TGTGCCAGCAGCCCCCTGGGACAGGGTGGGACTGAAGCTTTCTTT

clone_size: NA
d_call: TRBD2
v_call: TRBV7-8
j_call: TRBJ2-5
cdr3_aa: CASSLEVVAGLKTQYF
cdr3_nt: TGTGCCAGCAGCTTAGAGGTAGTAGCGGGCCTAAAGACCCAGTACTTC

clone_size: few
d_call: NA
v_call: TRBV5-8
j_call: TRBJ2-3
cdr3_aa: CASSFLGTDTQYF
cdr3_nt: TGTGCCAGCAGCTTTTTGGGCACAGATACGCAGTATTTT

clone_size: NA
d_call: TRBD2
v_call: TRBV4-1
j_call: TRBJ2-1
cdr3_aa: CASKKAGGYNEQFF
cdr3_nt: TGCGCCAGCAAGAAAGCGGGAGGCTACAATGAGCAGTTCTTC

clone_size: NA
d_call: NA
v_call: TRBV5-6
j_call: TRBJ2-7
cdr3_aa: CASSLVDEQYF
cdr3_nt: TGTGCCAGCAGCTTGGTAGACGAGCAGTACTTC

clone_size: NA
d_call: TRBD2
v_call: TRBV11-1
j_call: TRBJ2-2
cdr3_aa: CASSSRTSGWSGELFF
cdr3_nt: TGTGCCAGCAGCTCCCGGACTAGCGGGTGGTCCGGGGAGCTGTTTTTT

clone_size: NA
d_call: NA
v_call: TRBV10-3
j_call: TRBJ2-5
cdr3_aa: CAISESGQEETQYF
cdr3_nt: TGTGCCATCAGTGAGTCTGGCCAGGAAGAGACCCAGTACTTC

clone_size: NA
d_call: TRBD1
v_call: TRBV15
j_call: TRBJ1-1
cdr3_aa: CATNRGGTGRGAFF
cdr3_nt: TGTGCCACCAACAGAGGCGGGACAGGCAGGGGAGCTTTCTTT

clone_size: NA
d_call: NA
v_call: TRBV27
j_call: TRBJ1-5
cdr3_aa: CASSILGGNQPQHF
cdr3_nt: TGTGCCAGCAGTATTCTGGGGGGCAATCAGCCCCAGCATTTT

clone_size: NA
d_call: NA
v_call: TRBV28
j_call: TRBJ1-2
cdr3_aa: CATRDHLTHTF
cdr3_nt: TGTGCCACCAGGGACCATCTAACGCACACCTTC

clone_size: NA
d_call: NA
v_call: TRBV6-6
j_call: TRBJ1-2
cdr3_aa: CATSVGGRSYGYTF
cdr3_nt: TGTGCCACCTCGGTGGGGGGGCGTTCGTATGGCTACACCTTC

clone_size: few
d_call: TRBD1
v_call: TRBV5-1
j_call: TRBJ2-5
cdr3_aa: CASSSGTAQETQYF
cdr3_nt: TGCGCCAGCAGCTCCGGGACAGCACAAGAGACCCAGTACTTC

clone_size: few
d_call: TRBD1
v_call: TRBV5-4
j_call: TRBJ2-7
cdr3_aa: CASSRQGVLSYEQYF
cdr3_nt: TGTGCCAGCAGCCGACAGGGGGTGCTTTCCTACGAGCAGTACTTC

clone_size: NA
d_call: TRBD1
v_call: TRBV5-7
j_call: TRBJ2-3
cdr3_aa: CASSWGQGSTDTQYF
cdr3_nt: TGTGCCAGCAGCTGGGGACAGGGGAGCACAGATACGCAGTATTTT

clone_size: NA
d_call: NA
v_call: TRBV5-8
j_call: TRBJ2-1
cdr3_aa: CASSLEKVGQHEQFF
cdr3_nt: TGTGCCAGCAGCTTGGAAAAGGTCGGGCAACATGAGCAGTTCTTC

clone_size: NA
d_call: NA
v_call: TRBV6-6
j_call: TRBJ1-1
cdr3_aa: CASSTSRAQSRTEAFF
cdr3_nt: TGTGCCAGCAGTACCTCCAGGGCCCAGAGTCGCACTGAAGCTTTCTTT

clone_size: NA
d_call: NA
v_call: TRBV9
j_call: TRBJ2-7
cdr3_aa: CASSVGLTRVNEQYF
cdr3_nt: TGTGCCAGCAGCGTAGGGTTGACAAGGGTAAACGAGCAGTACTTC

clone_size: few
d_call: NA
v_call: TRBV19
j_call: TRBJ1-4
cdr3_aa: CASSPAPREKLFF
cdr3_nt: TGTGCCAGTAGCCCGGCCCCCAGGGAAAAACTGTTTTTT

clone_size: NA
d_call: NA
v_call: TRBV9
j_call: TRBJ2-5
cdr3_aa: CASSAQIRPGEAQYF
cdr3_nt: TGTGCCAGCAGCGCACAGATCCGACCAGGCGAAGCCCAGTACTTC

clone_size: NA
d_call: TRBD1
v_call: TRBV5-6
j_call: TRBJ1-6
cdr3_aa: CASSLAGTAGSPLHF
cdr3_nt: TGTGCCAGCAGCTTGGCTGGGACAGCGGGTTCACCCCTCCACTTT

clone_size: NA
d_call: TRBD1
v_call: TRBV6-6
j_call: TRBJ2-7
cdr3_aa: CASRGGGRNEQYF
cdr3_nt: TGTGCCAGTAGAGGGGGCGGTAGGAACGAGCAGTACTTC

clone_size: NA
d_call: TRBD2
v_call: TRBV18
j_call: TRBJ2-1
cdr3_aa: CASSHGGRASYNEQFF
cdr3_nt: TGTGCCAGCTCACACGGCGGGAGGGCCTCCTACAATGAGCAGTTCTTC

clone_size: NA
d_call: TRBD2
v_call: TRBV4-3
j_call: TRBJ2-6
cdr3_aa: CASTLFGGVGSGANVLTF
cdr3_nt: TGCGCCAGCACCCTTTTTGGGGGGGTAGGCTCTGGGGCCAACGTCCTGACTTTC

clone_size: NA
d_call: NA
v_call: TRBV4-3
j_call: TRBJ2-7
cdr3_aa: CASSQDRSYEQYF
cdr3_nt: TGCGCCAGCAGCCAAGATAGGTCCTACGAGCAGTACTTC

clone_size: NA
d_call: NA
v_call: TRBV5-4
j_call: TRBJ1-2
cdr3_aa: CASRMSLDGRYGYTF
cdr3_nt: TGTGCCAGCAGGATGAGCTTGGACGGCCGCTATGGCTACACCTTC

clone_size: NA
d_call: NA
v_call: TRBV5-1
j_call: TRBJ2-1
cdr3_aa: CASSPAGSSYNEQFF
cdr3_nt: TGCGCCAGCAGCCCGGCGGGGAGCTCCTACAATGAGCAGTTCTTC

clone_size: NA
d_call: TRBD2
v_call: TRBV7-2
j_call: TRBJ2-1
cdr3_aa: CASSQGLAGNNEQFF
cdr3_nt: TGTGCCAGCAGTCAAGGGCTAGCGGGAAACAATGAGCAGTTCTTC

clone_size: NA
d_call: NA
v_call: TRBV5-6
j_call: TRBJ2-6
cdr3_aa: CASSLEIGANVLTF
cdr3_nt: TGTGCCAGCAGCTTGGAAATTGGGGCCAACGTCCTGACTTTC

clone_size: few
d_call: TRBD1
v_call: TRBV9
j_call: TRBJ1-5
cdr3_aa: CASSLTGDGNQPQHF
cdr3_nt: TGTGCCAGCAGTCTGACAGGGGACGGCAATCAGCCCCAGCATTTT

clone_size: NA
d_call: NA
v_call: TRBV28
j_call: TRBJ1-1
cdr3_aa: CASSFWPRDAEAFF
cdr3_nt: TGTGCCAGCAGTTTCTGGCCTCGAGACGCTGAAGCTTTCTTT

clone_size: NA
d_call: TRBD2
v_call: TRBV4-1
j_call: TRBJ2-1
cdr3_aa: CASSQRSGSPGSYNEQFF
cdr3_nt: TGCGCCAGCAGCCAACGTAGCGGGAGCCCTGGGAGTTACAATGAGCAGTTCTTC

clone_size: NA
d_call: NA
v_call: TRBV29-1
j_call: TRBJ2-7
cdr3_aa: CSVELSYEQYF
cdr3_nt: TGCAGCGTTGAACTCTCCTACGAGCAGTACTTC

clone_size: NA
d_call: NA
v_call: TRBV21-1
j_call: TRBJ1-1
cdr3_aa: CASSLWQNTEAFF
cdr3_nt: TGTGCCAGCAGCCTTTGGCAGAACACTGAAGCTTTCTTT

clone_size: NA
d_call: NA
v_call: TRBV6-1
j_call: TRBJ2-7
cdr3_aa: CASSDEGHRPYEQYF
cdr3_nt: TGTGCCAGCAGTGATGAGGGCCACAGACCCTACGAGCAGTACTTC

clone_size: NA
d_call: NA
v_call: TRBV5-4
j_call: TRBJ1-2
cdr3_aa: CASSRRQATLVYGYTF
cdr3_nt: TGTGCCAGCAGCAGGAGACAGGCGACCTTGGTCTATGGCTACACCTTC